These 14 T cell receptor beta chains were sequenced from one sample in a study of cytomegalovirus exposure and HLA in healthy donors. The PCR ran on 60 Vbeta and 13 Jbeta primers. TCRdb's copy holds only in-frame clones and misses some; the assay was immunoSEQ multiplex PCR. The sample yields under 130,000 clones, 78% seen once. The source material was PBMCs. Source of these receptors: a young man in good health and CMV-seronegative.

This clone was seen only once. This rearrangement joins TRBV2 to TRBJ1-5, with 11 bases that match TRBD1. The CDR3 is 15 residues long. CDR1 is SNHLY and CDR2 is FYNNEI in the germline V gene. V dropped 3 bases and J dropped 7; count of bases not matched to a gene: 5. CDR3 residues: CASSDLDRGRQPQHF. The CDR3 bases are TGTGCCAGCAGTGACTTGGACAGGGGGCGACAGCCCCAGCATTTT.

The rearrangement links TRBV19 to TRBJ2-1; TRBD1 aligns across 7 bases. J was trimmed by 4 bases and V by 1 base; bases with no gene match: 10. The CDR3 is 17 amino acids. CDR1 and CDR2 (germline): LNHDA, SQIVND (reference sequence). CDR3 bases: TGTGCCAGTAGTATAGGATCAGGGGGAACCCATTACAATGAGCAGTTCTTC. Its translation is CASSIGSGGTHYNEQFF.

This CDR3 reads CASRDRDPYGYTF. Written as DNA, the CDR3 is TGCGCCAGCAGGGACAGGGACCCCTATGGCTACACCTTC. This chain joins TRBV10-2 and TRBJ1-2; the match to TRBD1 covers 8 bases. Per germline, CDR1 WSHSY and CDR2 SAAADI. The CDR3 sequence is 13 residues long. V dropped 6 bases and J dropped 4; count of bases not matched to a gene: 4.

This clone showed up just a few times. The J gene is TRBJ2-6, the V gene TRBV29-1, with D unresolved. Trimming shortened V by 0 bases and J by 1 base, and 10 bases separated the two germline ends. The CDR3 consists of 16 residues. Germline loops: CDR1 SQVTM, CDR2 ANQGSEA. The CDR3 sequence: CSVEDRSPSGANVLTF. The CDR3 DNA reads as TGCAGCGTTGAAGATCGGTCCCCATCTGGGGCCAACGTCCTGACTTTC.

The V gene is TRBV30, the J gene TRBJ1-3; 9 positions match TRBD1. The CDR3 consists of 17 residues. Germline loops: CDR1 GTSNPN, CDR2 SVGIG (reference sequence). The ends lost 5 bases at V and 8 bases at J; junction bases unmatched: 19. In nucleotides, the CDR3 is TGTGCCTGGTCCGGGACAGGGTCATTATACTCAGGAGACACCATATATTTT. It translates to CAWSGTGSLYSGDTIYF.

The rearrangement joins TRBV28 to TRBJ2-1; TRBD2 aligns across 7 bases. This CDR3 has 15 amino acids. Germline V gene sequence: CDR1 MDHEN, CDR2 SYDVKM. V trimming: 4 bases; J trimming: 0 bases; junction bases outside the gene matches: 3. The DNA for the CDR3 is TGTGCCAGCAGTTCTCTAGCGGTCTCCTACAATGAGCAGTTCTTC. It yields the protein CASSSLAVSYNEQFF.

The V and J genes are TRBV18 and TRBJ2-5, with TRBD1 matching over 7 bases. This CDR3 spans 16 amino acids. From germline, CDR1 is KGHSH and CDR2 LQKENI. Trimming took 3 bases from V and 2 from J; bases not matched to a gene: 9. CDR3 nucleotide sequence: TGTGCCAGCTCACCGGTAACAGGGGTGTGGCAAGAGACCCAGTACTTC. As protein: CASSPVTGVWQETQYF.

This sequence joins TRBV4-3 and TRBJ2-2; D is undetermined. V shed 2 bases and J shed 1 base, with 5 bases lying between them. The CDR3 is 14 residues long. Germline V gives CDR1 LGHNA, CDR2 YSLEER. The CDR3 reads CASSQPGNTGELFF. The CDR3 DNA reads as TGCGCCAGCAGCCAACCAGGGAACACCGGGGAGCTGTTTTTT.

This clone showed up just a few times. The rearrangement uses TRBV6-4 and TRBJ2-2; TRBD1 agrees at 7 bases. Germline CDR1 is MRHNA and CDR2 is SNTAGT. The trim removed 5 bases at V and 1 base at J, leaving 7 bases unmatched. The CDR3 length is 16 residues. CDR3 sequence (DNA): TGTGCCAGCAGTCCCGGGACAGAAATGAACACCGGGGAGCTGTTTTTT. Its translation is CASSPGTEMNTGELFF.

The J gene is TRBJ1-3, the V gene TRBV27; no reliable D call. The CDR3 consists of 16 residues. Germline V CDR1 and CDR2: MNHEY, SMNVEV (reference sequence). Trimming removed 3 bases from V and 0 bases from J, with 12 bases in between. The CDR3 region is CASSLIGGYSGNTIYF. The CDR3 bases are TGTGCCAGCAGTTTGATCGGCGGTTACTCTGGAAACACCATATATTTT.

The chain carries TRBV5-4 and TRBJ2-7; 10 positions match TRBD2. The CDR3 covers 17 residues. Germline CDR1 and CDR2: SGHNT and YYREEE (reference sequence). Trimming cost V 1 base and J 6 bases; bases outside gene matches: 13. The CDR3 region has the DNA TGTGCCAGCAGCTTGCTAGCGGGAGTATCCCTGGGCTCCGAGCAGTACTTC. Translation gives CASSLLAGVSLGSEQYF. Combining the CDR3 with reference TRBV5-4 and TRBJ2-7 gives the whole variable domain ETGVTQSPTHLIKTRGQQVTLRCSSQSGHNTVSWYQQALGQGPQFIFQYYREEENGRGNFPPRFSGLQFPNYSSELNVNALELDDSALYLCASSLLAGVSLGSEQYFGPGTRLTVT.

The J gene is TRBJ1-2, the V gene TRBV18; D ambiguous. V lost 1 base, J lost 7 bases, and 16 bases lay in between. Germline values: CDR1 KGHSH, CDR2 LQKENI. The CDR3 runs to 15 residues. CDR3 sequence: CASSPRPPQAGGYTF. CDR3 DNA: TGTGCCAGCTCACCACGTCCCCCGCAGGCGGGTGGCTACACCTTC. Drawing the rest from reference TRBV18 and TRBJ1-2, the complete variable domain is NAGVMQNPRHLVRRRGQEARLRCSPMKGHSHVYWYRQLPEEGLKFMVYLQKENIIDESGMPKERFSAEFPKEGPSILRIQQVVRGDSAAYFCASSPRPPQAGGYTFGSGTRLTVV.

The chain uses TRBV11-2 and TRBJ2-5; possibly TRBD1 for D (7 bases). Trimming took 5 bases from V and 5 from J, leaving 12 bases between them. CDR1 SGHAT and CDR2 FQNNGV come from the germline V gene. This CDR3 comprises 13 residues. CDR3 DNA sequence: TGTGCCAGCAGCCGCGGAGGGGGCGAGACCCAGTACTTC. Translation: CASSRGGGETQYF.

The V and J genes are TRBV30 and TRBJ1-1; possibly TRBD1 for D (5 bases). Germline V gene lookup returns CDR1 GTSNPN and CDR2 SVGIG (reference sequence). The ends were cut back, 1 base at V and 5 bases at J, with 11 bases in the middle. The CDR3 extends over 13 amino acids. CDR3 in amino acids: CAWSGTGGTEAFF. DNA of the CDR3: TGTGCCTGGAGTGGAACAGGTGGGACTGAAGCTTTCTTT.